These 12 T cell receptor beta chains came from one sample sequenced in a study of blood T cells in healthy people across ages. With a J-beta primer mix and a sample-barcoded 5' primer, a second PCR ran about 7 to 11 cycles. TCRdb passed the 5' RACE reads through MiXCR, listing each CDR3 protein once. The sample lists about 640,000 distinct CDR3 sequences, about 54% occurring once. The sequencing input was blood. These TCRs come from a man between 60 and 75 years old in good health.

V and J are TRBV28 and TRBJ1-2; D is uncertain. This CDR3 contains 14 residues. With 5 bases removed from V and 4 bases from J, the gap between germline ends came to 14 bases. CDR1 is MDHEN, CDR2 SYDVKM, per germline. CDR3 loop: CASSGDLQSYGYTF. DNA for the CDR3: TGTGCCAGCAGTGGGGATCTTCAGAGCTATGGCTACACCTTC.

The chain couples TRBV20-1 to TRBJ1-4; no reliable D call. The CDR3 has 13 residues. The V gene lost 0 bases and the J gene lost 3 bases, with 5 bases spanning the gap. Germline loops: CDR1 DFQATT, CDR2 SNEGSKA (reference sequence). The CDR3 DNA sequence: TGCAGTGCTAGAGAACACGCTAATGAAAAACTGTTTTTT. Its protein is CSAREHANEKLFF.

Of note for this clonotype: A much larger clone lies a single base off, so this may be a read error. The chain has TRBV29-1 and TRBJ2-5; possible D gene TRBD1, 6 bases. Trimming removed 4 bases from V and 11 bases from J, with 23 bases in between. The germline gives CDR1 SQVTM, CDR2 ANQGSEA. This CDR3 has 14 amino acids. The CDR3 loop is CSVVGRDTMFEQYF. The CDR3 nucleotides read TGCAGCGTTGTAGGTCGGGACACTATGTTTGAGCAGTACTTC.

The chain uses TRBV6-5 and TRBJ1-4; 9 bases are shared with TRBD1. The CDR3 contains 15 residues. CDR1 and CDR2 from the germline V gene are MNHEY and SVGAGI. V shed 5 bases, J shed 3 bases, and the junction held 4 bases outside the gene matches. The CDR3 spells CASSQQGASNEKLFF. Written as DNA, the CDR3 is TGTGCCAGCAGTCAACAGGGGGCATCTAATGAAAAACTGTTTTTT.

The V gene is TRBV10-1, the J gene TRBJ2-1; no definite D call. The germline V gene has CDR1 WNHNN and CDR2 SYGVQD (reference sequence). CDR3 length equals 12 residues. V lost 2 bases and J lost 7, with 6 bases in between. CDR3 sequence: CASSELRNEQFF. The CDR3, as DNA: TGCGCCAGCAGTGAGCTTCGTAATGAGCAGTTCTTC.

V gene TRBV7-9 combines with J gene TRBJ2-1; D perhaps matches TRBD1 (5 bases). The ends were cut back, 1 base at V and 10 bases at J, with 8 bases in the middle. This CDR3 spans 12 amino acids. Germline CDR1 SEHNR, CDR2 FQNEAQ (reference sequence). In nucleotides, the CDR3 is TGTGCCAGCAGCTTAGGAGACAGCGAGCAGTTCTTC. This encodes CASSLGDSEQFF.

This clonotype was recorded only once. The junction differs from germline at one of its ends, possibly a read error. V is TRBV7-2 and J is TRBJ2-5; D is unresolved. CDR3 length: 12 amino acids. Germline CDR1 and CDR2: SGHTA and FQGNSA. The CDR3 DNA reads TGTGCCAGCGGCTTTCCCGGGGAGACCCAGTACTTC. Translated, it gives CASGFPGETQYF. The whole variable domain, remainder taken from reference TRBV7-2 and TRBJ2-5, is GAGVSQSPSNKVTEKGKDVELRCDPISGHTALYWYRQSLGQGLEFLIYFQGNSAPDKSGLPSDRFSAERTGGSVSTLTIQRTQQEDSAVYLCASGFPGETQYFGPGTRLLVL.

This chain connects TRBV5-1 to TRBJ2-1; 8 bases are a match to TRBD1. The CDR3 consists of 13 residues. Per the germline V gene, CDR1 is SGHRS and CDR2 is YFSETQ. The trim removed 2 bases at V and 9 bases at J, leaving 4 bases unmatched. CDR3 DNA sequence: TGCGCCAGCAGCTTTCAGGGGGCCGGTGAGCAGTTCTTC. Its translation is CASSFQGAGEQFF.

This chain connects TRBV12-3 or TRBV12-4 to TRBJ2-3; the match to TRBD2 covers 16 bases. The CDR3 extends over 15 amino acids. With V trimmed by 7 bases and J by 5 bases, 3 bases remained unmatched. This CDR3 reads CASTGTSGGGDTQYF. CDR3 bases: TGTGCCAGCACCGGGACTAGCGGGGGGGGAGATACGCAGTATTTT.

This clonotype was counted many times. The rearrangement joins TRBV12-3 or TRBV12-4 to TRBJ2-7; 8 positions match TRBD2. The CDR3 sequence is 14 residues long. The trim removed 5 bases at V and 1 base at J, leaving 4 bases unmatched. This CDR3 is CASSRGTRSYEQYF. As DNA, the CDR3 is TGTGCCAGCAGTCGGGGGACTAGATCCTACGAGCAGTACTTC.

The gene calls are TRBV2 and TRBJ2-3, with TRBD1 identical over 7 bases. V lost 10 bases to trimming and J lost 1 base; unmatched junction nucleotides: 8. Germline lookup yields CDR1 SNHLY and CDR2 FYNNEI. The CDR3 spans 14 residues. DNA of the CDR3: TGTGCCACCGGCGGGCAGGGGGGCACAGATACGCAGTATTTT. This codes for CATGGQGGTDTQYF. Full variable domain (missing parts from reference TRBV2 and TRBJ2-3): EPEVTQTPSHQVTQMGQEVILRCVPISNHLYFYWYRQILGQKVEFLVSFYNNEISEKSEIFDDQFSVERPDGSNFTLKIRSTKLEDSAMYFCATGGQGGTDTQYFGPGTRLTVL.

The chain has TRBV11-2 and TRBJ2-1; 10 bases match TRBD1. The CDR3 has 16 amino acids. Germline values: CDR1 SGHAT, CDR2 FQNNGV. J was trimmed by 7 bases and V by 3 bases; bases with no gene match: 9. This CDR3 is CASSFRTGTGANEQFF. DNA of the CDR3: TGTGCCAGCAGCTTCCGGACAGGGACAGGGGCTAATGAGCAGTTCTTC.